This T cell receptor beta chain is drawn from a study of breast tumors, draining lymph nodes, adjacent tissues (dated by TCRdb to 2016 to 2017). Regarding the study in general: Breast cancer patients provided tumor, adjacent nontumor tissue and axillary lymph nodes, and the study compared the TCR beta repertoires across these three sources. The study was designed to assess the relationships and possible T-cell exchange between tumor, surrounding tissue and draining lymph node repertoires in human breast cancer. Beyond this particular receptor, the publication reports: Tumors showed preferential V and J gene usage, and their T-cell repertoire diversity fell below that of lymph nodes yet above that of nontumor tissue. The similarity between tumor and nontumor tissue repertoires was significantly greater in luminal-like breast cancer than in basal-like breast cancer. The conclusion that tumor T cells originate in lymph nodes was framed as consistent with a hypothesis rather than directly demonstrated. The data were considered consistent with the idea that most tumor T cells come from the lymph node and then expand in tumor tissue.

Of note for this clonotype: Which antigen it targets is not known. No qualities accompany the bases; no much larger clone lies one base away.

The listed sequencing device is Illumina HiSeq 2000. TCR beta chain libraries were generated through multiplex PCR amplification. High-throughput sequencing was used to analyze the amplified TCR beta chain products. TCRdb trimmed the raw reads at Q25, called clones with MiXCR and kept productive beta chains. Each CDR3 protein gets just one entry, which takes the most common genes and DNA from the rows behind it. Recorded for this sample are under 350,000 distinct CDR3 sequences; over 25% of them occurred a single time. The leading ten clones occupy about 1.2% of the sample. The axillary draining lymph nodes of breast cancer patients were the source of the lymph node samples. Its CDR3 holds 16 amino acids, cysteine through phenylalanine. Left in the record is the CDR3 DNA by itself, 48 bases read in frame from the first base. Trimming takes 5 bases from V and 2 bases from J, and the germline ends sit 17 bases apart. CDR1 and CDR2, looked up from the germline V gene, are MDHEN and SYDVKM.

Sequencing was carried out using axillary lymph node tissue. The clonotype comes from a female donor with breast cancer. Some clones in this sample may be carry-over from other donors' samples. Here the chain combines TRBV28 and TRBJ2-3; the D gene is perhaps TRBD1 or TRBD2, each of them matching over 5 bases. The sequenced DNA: TGTGCCAGCAGTATATACGTCGGGACGCCCACAGATACGCAGTATTTT. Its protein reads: CASSIYVGTPTDTQYF.